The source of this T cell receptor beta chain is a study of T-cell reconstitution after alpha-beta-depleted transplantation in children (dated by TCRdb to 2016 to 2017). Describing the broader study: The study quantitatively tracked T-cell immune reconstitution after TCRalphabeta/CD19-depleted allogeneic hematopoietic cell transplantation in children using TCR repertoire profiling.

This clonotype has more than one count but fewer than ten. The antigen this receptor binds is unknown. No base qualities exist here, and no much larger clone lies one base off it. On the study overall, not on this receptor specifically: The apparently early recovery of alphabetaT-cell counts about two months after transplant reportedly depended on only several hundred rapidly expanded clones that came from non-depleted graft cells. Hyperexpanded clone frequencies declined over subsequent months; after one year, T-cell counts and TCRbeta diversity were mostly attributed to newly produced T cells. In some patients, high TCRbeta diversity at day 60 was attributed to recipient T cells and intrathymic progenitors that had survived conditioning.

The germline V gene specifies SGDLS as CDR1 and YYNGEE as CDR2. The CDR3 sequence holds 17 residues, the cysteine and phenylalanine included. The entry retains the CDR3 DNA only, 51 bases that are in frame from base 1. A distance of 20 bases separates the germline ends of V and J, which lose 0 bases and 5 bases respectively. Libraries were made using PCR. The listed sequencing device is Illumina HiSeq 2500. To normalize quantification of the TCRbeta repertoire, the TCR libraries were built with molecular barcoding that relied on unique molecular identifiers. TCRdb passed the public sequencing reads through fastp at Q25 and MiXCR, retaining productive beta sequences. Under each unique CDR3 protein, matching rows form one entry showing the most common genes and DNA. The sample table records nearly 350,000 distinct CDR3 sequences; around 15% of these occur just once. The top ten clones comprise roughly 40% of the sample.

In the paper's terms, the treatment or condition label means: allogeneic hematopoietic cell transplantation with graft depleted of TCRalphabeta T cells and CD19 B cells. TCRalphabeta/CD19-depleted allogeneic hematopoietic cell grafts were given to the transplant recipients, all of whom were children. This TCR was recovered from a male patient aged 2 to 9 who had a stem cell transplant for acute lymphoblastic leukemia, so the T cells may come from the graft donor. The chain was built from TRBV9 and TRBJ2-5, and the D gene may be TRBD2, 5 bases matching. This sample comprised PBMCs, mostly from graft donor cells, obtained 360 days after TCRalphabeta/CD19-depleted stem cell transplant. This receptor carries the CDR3 CASSVGGGQDTLETQYF. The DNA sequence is TGTGCCAGCAGCGTAGGAGGAGGCCAAGATACCCTTGAGACCCAGTACTTC.